This T cell receptor beta chain was identified in a study of blood T cell repertoires in COVID-19. This clone was observed a single time. The V gene's germline CDR1 is SGHRS and CDR2 YFSETQ. This CDR3 contains 16 residues. With 5 bases removed from V and 4 bases from J, the gap between germline ends came to 16 bases. Clones were sequenced by immunoSEQ multiplex PCR, and TCRdb holds only the in-frame ones, with some missing. The table records some 150,000 clones, over 75% of them present only once. The TCR sequence derives from a man in his sixties with active or convalescent COVID-19. Input material: peripheral blood. The chain has TRBV5-1 and TRBJ2-6; weak D call: TRBD1 (6 bases). CDR3 DNA sequence: TGCGCCAGCAGGGATGACAGGTCGGCCGGGGCCAACGTCCTGACTTTC. Its translation is CASRDDRSAGANVLTF. Filled out from reference TRBV5-1 and TRBJ2-6, the complete variable domain reads KAGVTQTPRYLIKTRGQQVTLSCSPISGHRSVSWYQQTPGQGLQFLFEYFSETQRNKGNFPGRFSGRQFSNSRSEMNVSTLELGDSALYLCASRDDRSAGANVLTFGAGSRLTVL.